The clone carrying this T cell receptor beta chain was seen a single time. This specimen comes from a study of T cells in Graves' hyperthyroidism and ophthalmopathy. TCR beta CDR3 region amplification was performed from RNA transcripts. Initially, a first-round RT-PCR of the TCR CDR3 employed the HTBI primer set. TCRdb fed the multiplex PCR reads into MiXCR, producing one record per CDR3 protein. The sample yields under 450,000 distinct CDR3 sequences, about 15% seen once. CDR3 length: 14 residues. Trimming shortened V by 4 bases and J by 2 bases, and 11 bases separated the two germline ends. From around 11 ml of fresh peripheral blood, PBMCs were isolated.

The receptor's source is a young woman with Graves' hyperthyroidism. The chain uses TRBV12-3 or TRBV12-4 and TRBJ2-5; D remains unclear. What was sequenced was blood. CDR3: CASSSAPQQETQYF. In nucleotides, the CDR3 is TGTGCCAGCAGTTCCGCCCCGCAACAAGAGACCCAGTACTTC.